The entry below describes one T cell receptor (beta chain). The data stem from a study of blood T cell repertoires in COVID-19. Across the study: Both acute and convalescent COVID-19 samples were obtained from the United States, Italy and Spain. T cells, B-cell-depleted T cells, or PBMCs supplied cDNA or gDNA.

As originally analysed: Nucleated cell number was recorded as an estimate derived from reference gene primer amplification. The table came from immunoSEQ multiplex PCR; TCRdb's copy has only in-frame clones and leaves some out. D and trimming come from the DNA, and the V and J calls and clone size come from that table. The table includes fewer than 95,000 clones, roughly 85% detected once. The junction had 11 bases not matched to a gene; V was cut back by 5 bases and J by 5 bases. CDR1 is LNHDA and CDR2 is SQIVND in the germline V gene (reference sequence). The CDR3 has 15 residues. The V gene is TRBV19, the J gene TRBJ2-5; 7 nucleotides match TRBD1. Material for sequencing was peripheral blood. This TCR was recovered from a man aged 50-59 years with active or convalescent COVID-19. The CDR3 DNA reads as TGTGCCAGTAGTCCATTACAGGGGTTAGAGGAGACCCAGTACTTC. It encodes CASSPLQGLEETQYF.